This T cell receptor beta chain comes out of a study of control samples from healthy donors and cancer patients. Only in-frame clones appear in the TCRdb table, and some are missing; sequencing was by immunoSEQ multiplex PCR. Among about 78,000 clones listed, 85% to 90% were seen once. Germline loops: CDR1 SGHVS, CDR2 FQNEAQ. With 5 bases removed from V and 0 bases from J, the gap between germline ends came to 9 bases. This CDR3 has 14 residues. This sequence originates from a woman between 55 and 75 years old in good health. Sequencing was carried out using blood. The chain joins TRBV7-8 to TRBJ2-3; D remains unclear. The CDR3 here is CASSVDFSTDTQYF. CDR3 coding DNA: TGTGCCAGCAGCGTAGACTTCAGCACAGATACGCAGTATTTT. The whole variable domain, filled in from reference TRBV7-8 and TRBJ2-3, reads GAGVSQSPRYKVAKRGQDVALRCDPISGHVSLFWYQQALGQGPEFLTYFQNEAQLDKSGLPSDRFFAERPEGSVSTLKIQRTQQEDSAVYLCASSVDFSTDTQYFGPGTRLTVL.